These 24 T cell receptor beta chains came from one sample sequenced in a study of post-analysis software for immune sequencing data. Overall study findings and caveats: Relative to controls, patients had about 5 TRBV segments at higher frequency, with TRBV5-6, TRBV5-1 and TRBV20-1 among these.

The antigens for these receptors are not known. Included in the TCR beta cDNA libraries were unique molecular identifiers. TCRdb reprocessed the PCR reads with MiXCR, giving one entry per CDR3 protein. This repertoire shows about 430,000 distinct CDR3 sequences, roughly 40% found once; its top ten account for less than 10%. The sequenced material came from blood. The receptors here all came from a girl aged 2 to 10 with multiple sclerosis.

A few counts support this clonotype. J is TRBJ2-6 and V is TRBV6-5; D uncertain. Germline CDR1 MNHEY, CDR2 SVGAGI. The CDR3 length is 14 residues. The germline V and J ends were trimmed by 0 bases and 0 bases, with 0 bases remaining between them. CDR3 sequence reads: CASSYSSGANVLTF. In nucleotides, the CDR3 is TGTGCCAGCAGTTACTCCTCTGGGGCCAACGTCCTGACTTTC.

This rearrangement joins TRBV4-2 to TRBJ2-3, with D possibly TRBD2 on 5 matching bases. There are 16 residues in the CDR3. Trimming cost V 0 bases and J 4 bases, with 14 bases left between them. Germline values: CDR1 LGHNA, CDR2 YNFKEQ. CDR3 nucleotide sequence: TGTGCCAGCAGCCAAGATGGGAGCGAGGTGGCAGATACGCAGTATTTT. Translation: CASSQDGSEVADTQYF.

The V gene is TRBV12-3 or TRBV12-4, the J gene TRBJ2-7; 8 nucleotides line up with TRBD2. CDR3 length: 14 residues. The J segment lost 5 bases and the V segment lost 7 bases, leaving 10 bases of the junction unmatched. CDR3 DNA sequence: TGTGCCAGCACAGTCGGCGGGAGGAAGGACGAGCAGTACTTC. Protein: CASTVGGRKDEQYF.

The chain has TRBV18 and TRBJ2-7; a possible D gene is TRBD1 (6 bases). Germline CDR1 KGHSH, CDR2 LQKENI. The CDR3 is 14 residues long. V dropped 0 bases and J dropped 2 bases, with 8 bases sitting between them. The CDR3 region is CASSPPQGPYEQYF. The CDR3 DNA reads TGTGCCAGCTCACCACCTCAGGGGCCCTACGAGCAGTACTTC.

This clonotype appeared a few times. This rearrangement joins TRBV10-3 to TRBJ2-7, with D unresolved. The CDR3 sequence is 11 residues long. The V gene lost 8 bases and the J gene lost 3 bases, with 8 bases spanning the gap. CDR1 and CDR2 (germline): ENHRY, SYGVKD. Written as DNA, the CDR3 is TGTGCCATCGGAGATATCTACGAGCAGTACTTC. Translated: CAIGDIYEQYF.

This clonotype has only a few counts. This chain joins TRBV20-1 and TRBJ2-5, with 13 positions matching TRBD2. CDR1 is DFQATT and CDR2 is SNEGSKA in the germline V gene (reference sequence). The length of the CDR3 is 14 residues. J was trimmed by 4 bases and V by 3 bases; bases with no gene match: 2. The CDR3 nucleotides read TGCAGTGCTAGCGGACTAGCGGGAGTAGAGACCCAGTACTTC. Translating gives CSASGLAGVETQYF.

The rearrangement uses TRBV7-9 and TRBJ2-3, with D unclear. The CDR3 contains 15 residues. Trimming removed 3 bases at V and 1 base at J, with 11 bases between. Germline V gene data show CDR1 as SEHNR and CDR2 as FQNEAQ (reference sequence). The CDR3 bases are TGTGCCAGCAGCTTTATGGGTTACCGCACAGATACGCAGTATTTT. Protein sequence: CASSFMGYRTDTQYF.

The V and J genes are TRBV7-9 and TRBJ1-1, with D maybe TRBD1 (6 bases). Per the germline V gene, CDR1 is SEHNR and CDR2 is FQNEAQ (reference sequence). Between the trimmed V and J ends, which lost 8 bases and 7 bases, there was a span of 11 bases. The CDR3 is 11 residues long. The CDR3 sequence: CASEGGREAFF. CDR3 sequence (DNA): TGTGCCAGCGAGGGGGGACGTGAAGCTTTCTTT. Supplemented by reference TRBV7-9 and TRBJ1-1, the full variable domain reads DTGVSQNPRHKITKRGQNVTFRCDPISEHNRLYWYRQTLGQGPEFLTYFQNEAQLEKSRLLSDRFSAERPKGSFSTLEIQRTEQGDSAMYLCASEGGREAFFGQGTRLTVV.

This clonotype was seen more than once but under ten times. V and J are TRBV4-2 and TRBJ2-7; 7 bases are a match to TRBD2. Germline trimming cut 2 bases from V and 0 bases from J; bases unmatched to any gene: 4. The CDR3 runs to 15 residues. Looked up from germline, CDR1 is LGHNA and CDR2 is YNFKEQ. CDR3 in amino acids: CASSQSSGHSYEQYF. The CDR3 DNA is TGTGCCAGCAGCCAATCTAGCGGCCACTCCTACGAGCAGTACTTC.

The genes are TRBV12-3 or TRBV12-4 and TRBJ1-4; D may be TRBD1 (5 bases). Trimming took 4 bases from V and 7 from J, leaving 19 bases between them. The CDR3 runs 16 residues. CDR3 protein: CASSSTVDTVGEKLFF. In DNA, the CDR3 is TGTGCCAGCAGTTCGACAGTCGATACCGTGGGTGAAAAACTGTTTTTT.

The V call is TRBV5-1, the J call TRBJ2-1; D is perhaps TRBD2 (7 bases). Germline V gives CDR1 SGHRS, CDR2 YFSETQ. V dropped 2 bases and J dropped 5 bases, with 14 bases sitting between them. CDR3 length: 15 residues. CDR3 coding DNA: TGCGCCAGCAGCTTCGTGGGGGGGCCAGACAATGAGCAGTTCTTC. Amino acids: CASSFVGGPDNEQFF.

This clonotype occurred a few times. The chain employs TRBV6-2 or TRBV6-3 and TRBJ2-7, with 8 positions matching TRBD1. CDR3 size: 15 residues. V was clipped by 5 bases and J by 3 bases; unmatched bases: 9. The germline CDR1 and CDR2 sequences are MNHEY and SVGEGT. CDR3 protein: CASSRDRGTFYEQYF. For the CDR3, the DNA is TGTGCCAGCAGTCGAGACAGGGGCACATTCTACGAGCAGTACTTC.

The V and J genes are TRBV7-9 and TRBJ2-5; no reliable D call. Gene TRBJ2-7 matches the end of the DNA better, so the J call may be wrong. This CDR3 is built from 14 residues. The germline CDR1 and CDR2 sequences are SEHNR and FQNEAQ (reference sequence). The CDR3 region is CASSPLGGVYEQYF. For the CDR3, the DNA is TGTGCCAGCAGCCCCCTAGGTGGGGTCTACGAGCAGTACTTC.

V gene TRBV20-1 combines with J gene TRBJ2-1, with D unresolved. The CDR3 is 14 residues long. Germline V lookup: CDR1 DFQATT, CDR2 SNEGSKA (reference sequence). The V and J ends lost 3 bases and 0 bases respectively, with 9 bases between them. CDR3 sequence: CSARSESSYNEQFF. The DNA of the CDR3 is TGCAGTGCTAGGAGTGAAAGCTCCTACAATGAGCAGTTCTTC.

At least ten counts were recorded for this clonotype. The rearrangement uses TRBV28 and TRBJ2-7; 11 bases are a match to TRBD2. From germline, CDR1 is MDHEN and CDR2 SYDVKM. V shed 2 bases and J 4 bases; nucleotides not matched to a gene: 4. The CDR3 has 15 amino acids. The CDR3 sequence is CASSLLAGGRYEQYF. CDR3 DNA: TGTGCCAGCAGTTTACTAGCGGGAGGACGGTACGAGCAGTACTTC.

The genes are TRBV6-2 or TRBV6-3 and TRBJ2-1; 8 nucleotides line up with TRBD2. Germline CDR1 MNHEY, CDR2 SVGEGT. The CDR3 sequence is 15 residues long. The J segment lost 6 bases and the V segment lost 5 bases, leaving 9 bases of the junction unmatched. The CDR3 DNA reads TGTGCCAGCAGTAGACTAGCGTGGGGGGGCAATGAGCAGTTCTTC. Translating it yields CASSRLAWGGNEQFF.

This chain connects TRBV7-8 to TRBJ1-1, with D maybe TRBD1 (5 bases). Trimming took 2 bases from V and 3 from J, leaving 7 bases between them. The CDR3 sequence is 13 residues long. The germline gives CDR1 SGHVS, CDR2 FQNEAQ. The CDR3 nucleotides read TGTGCCAGCAGCTTAAAAGGGGACACTGAAGCTTTCTTT. This translates into CASSLKGDTEAFF.

This chain connects TRBV7-8 to TRBJ2-5; D not resolved. The germline V gene has CDR1 SGHVS and CDR2 FQNEAQ. The germline V and J ends were trimmed by 5 bases and 1 base, with 8 bases remaining between them. CDR3 length: 13 residues. CDR3: CASSQVVQETQYF. CDR3 DNA: TGTGCCAGCAGCCAAGTAGTCCAAGAGACCCAGTACTTC.

This clonotype was seen a few times. The V and J genes are TRBV4-2 and TRBJ2-1; 10 bases are shared with TRBD2. V shed 2 bases and J 8 bases; nucleotides not matched to a gene: 9. The germline gives CDR1 LGHNA, CDR2 YNFKEQ. The CDR3 runs to 16 residues. CDR3: CASSQRPAGGGDEQFF. The CDR3 DNA reads as TGTGCCAGCAGCCAACGACCAGCGGGAGGGGGGGATGAGCAGTTCTTC.

This clonotype was observed a few times. V and J are TRBV28 and TRBJ2-3, with D possibly being TRBD1 (6 bases). Per the germline V gene, CDR1 is MDHEN and CDR2 is SYDVKM. The length of the CDR3 is 16 residues. V shed 4 bases and J shed 0 bases, with 14 bases lying between them. The CDR3 DNA sequence: TGTGCCAGCAGTTCGGACAGTTCCCCGAGCACAGATACGCAGTATTTT. Translation gives CASSSDSSPSTDTQYF.

Only a few counts were recorded for this clonotype. The chain combines TRBV3-1 with TRBJ2-1; D might be TRBD2 (5 bases). The germline V and J ends were trimmed by 5 bases and 5 bases, with 13 bases remaining between them. The germline CDR1 and CDR2 sequences are LGHDT and YNNKEL (reference sequence). The CDR3 loop spans 14 amino acids. CDR3 nucleotide sequence: TGTGCCAGCAGCGGAATCGGGAATCACAATGAGCAGTTCTTC. It yields the protein CASSGIGNHNEQFF.

The chain employs TRBV7-6 and TRBJ1-4; TRBD1 aligns across 7 bases. Losses at the gene ends were 7 bases for V and 5 bases for J; bases not matched to a gene: 13. This CDR3 contains 16 residues. Germline lookup yields CDR1 SGHVS and CDR2 FNYEAQ. The CDR3 region has the DNA TGTGCCAGCACCGGGACAGTCGGACGGATAAATGAAAAACTGTTTTTT. It is translated as CASTGTVGRINEKLFF.

The V gene is TRBV5-1, the J gene TRBJ1-4; D remains ambiguous. Germline CDR1 reads SGHRS; CDR2 reads YFSETQ. The CDR3 covers 13 residues. The V end lost 4 bases, the J end lost 3 bases, and 7 bases lay between the germline ends. The CDR3: CASSQGPNEKLFF. In nucleotides, the CDR3 is TGCGCCAGCAGCCAAGGGCCTAATGAAAAACTGTTTTTT.

The chain recombines TRBV29-1 with TRBJ2-1; possible D gene TRBD1, 6 bases. CDR3 size: 16 residues. Germline CDR1 SQVTM, CDR2 ANQGSEA. Trimming pared 3 bases from V and 1 base from J, leaving 16 bases between. The CDR3 is CSVDARGRGSYNEQFF. In nucleotides, the CDR3 is TGCAGCGTTGATGCGAGGGGCAGGGGTTCCTACAATGAGCAGTTCTTC.